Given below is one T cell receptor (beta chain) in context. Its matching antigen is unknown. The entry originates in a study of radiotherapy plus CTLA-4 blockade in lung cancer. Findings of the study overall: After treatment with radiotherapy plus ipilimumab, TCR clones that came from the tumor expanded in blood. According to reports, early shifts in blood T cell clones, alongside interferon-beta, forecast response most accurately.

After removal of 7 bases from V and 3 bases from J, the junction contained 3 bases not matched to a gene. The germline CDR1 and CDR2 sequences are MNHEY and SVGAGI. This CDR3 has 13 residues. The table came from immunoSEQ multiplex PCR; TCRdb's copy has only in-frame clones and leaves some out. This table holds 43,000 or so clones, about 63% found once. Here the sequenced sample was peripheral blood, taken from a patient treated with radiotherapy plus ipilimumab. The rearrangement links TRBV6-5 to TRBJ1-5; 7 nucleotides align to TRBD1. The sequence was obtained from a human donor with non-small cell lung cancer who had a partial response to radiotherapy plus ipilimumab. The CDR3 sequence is CASTRGTNQPQHF. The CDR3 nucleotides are TGTGCCAGCACCAGGGGGACCAATCAGCCCCAGCATTTT.